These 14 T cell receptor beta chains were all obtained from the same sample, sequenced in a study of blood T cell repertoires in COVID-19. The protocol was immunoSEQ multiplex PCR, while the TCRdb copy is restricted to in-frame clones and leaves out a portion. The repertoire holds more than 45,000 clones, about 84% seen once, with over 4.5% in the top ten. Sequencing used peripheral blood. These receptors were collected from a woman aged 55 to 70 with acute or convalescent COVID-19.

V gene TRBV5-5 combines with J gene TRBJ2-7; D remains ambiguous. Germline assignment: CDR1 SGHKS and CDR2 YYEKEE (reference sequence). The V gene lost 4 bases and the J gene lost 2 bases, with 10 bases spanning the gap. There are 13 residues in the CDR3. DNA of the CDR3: TGTGCCAGCAGCCCGCCTCGGGCCTACGAGCAGTACTTC. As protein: CASSPPRAYEQYF.

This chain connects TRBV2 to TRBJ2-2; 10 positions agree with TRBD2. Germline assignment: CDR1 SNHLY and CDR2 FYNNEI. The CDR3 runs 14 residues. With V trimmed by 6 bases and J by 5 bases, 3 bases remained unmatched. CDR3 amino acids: CASSLAGVTGELFF. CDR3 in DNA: TGTGCCAGCAGCCTAGCGGGGGTGACCGGGGAGCTGTTTTTT. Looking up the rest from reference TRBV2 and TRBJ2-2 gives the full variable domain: EPEVTQTPSHQVTQMGQEVILRCVPISNHLYFYWYRQILGQKVEFLVSFYNNEISEKSEIFDDQFSVERPDGSNFTLKIRSTKLEDSAMYFCASSLAGVTGELFFGEGSRLTVL.

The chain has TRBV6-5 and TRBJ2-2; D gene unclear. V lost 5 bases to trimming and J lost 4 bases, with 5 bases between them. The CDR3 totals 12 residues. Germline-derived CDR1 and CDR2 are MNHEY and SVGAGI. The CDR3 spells CASSLGTGELFF. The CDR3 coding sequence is TGTGCCAGCAGTCTAGGCACCGGGGAGCTGTTTTTT.

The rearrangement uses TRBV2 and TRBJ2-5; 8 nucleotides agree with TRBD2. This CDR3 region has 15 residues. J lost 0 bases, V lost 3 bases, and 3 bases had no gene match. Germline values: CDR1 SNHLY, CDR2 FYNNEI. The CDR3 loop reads CASSEGGGHQETQYF. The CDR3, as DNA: TGTGCCAGCAGTGAGGGCGGGGGGCACCAAGAGACCCAGTACTTC.

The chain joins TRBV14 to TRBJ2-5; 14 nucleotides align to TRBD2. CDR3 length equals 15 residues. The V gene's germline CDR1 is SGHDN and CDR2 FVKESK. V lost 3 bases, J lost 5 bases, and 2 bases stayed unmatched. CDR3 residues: CASSQGLAGVETQYF. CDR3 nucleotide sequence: TGTGCCAGCAGCCAGGGACTAGCGGGAGTCGAGACCCAGTACTTC.

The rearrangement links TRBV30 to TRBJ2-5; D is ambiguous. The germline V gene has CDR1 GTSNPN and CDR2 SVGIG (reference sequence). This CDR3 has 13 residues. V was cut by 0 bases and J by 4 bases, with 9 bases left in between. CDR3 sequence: CAWSVGYLETQYF. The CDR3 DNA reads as TGTGCCTGGAGTGTCGGTTACTTAGAGACCCAGTACTTC. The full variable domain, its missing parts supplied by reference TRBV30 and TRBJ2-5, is SQTIHQWPATLVQPVGSPLSLECTVEGTSNPNLYWYRQAAGRGLQLLFYSVGIGQISSEVPQNLSASRPQDRQFILSSKKLLLSDSGFYLCAWSVGYLETQYFGPGTRLLVL.

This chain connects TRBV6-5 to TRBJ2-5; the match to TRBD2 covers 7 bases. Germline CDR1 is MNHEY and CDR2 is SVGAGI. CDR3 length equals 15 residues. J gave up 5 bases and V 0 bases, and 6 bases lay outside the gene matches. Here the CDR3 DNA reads TGTGCCAGCAGTTACTCGAACGGAGCGGGGGAGACCCAGTACTTC. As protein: CASSYSNGAGETQYF.

DNA of the CDR3: TGTGCCAGCAGTACCGGGGACTATGGCTACACCTTC. Translating it yields CASSTGDYGYTF. V and J are TRBV6-5 and TRBJ1-2; D uncertain. Germline CDR1 reads MNHEY; CDR2 reads SVGAGI. V lost 5 bases to trimming and J lost 3 bases, with 7 bases between them. The CDR3 has 12 amino acids.

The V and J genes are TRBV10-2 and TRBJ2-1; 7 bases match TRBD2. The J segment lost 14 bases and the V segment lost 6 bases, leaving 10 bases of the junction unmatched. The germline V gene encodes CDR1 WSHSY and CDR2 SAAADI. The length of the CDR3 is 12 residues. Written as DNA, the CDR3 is TGCGCCAGCAGGGATCCTTTGGGGGGGGAGTTCTTC. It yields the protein CASRDPLGGEFF.

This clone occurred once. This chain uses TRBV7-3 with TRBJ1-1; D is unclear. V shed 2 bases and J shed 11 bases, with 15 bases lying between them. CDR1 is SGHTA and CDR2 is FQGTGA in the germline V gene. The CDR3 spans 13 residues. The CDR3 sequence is CASSLLPAAQAFF. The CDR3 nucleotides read TGTGCCAGCAGCTTATTGCCCGCCGCCCAGGCTTTCTTT.

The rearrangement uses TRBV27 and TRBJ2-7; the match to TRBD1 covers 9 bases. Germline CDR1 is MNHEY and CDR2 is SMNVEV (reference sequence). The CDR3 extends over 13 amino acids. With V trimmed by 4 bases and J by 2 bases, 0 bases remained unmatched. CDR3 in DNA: TGTGCCAGCAGTTACAGGGGGCCCTACGAGCAGTACTTC. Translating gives CASSYRGPYEQYF.

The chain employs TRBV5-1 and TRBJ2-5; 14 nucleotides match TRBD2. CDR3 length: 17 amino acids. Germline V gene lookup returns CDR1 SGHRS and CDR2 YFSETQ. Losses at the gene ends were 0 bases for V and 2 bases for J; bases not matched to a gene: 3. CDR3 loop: CASSLVRLAGGQETQYF. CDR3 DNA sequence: TGCGCCAGCAGCTTGGTGAGACTAGCGGGGGGGCAAGAGACCCAGTACTTC.

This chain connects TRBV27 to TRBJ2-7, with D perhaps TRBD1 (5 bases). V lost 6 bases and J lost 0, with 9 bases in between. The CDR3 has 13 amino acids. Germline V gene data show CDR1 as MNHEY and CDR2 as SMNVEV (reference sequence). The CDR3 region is CASSRQISYEQYF. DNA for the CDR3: TGTGCCAGCAGCAGACAGATCTCCTACGAGCAGTACTTC.

The CDR3 nucleotides read TGTGCCAGTAGTATTGGGACAGGACCTAACTATGGCTACACCTTC. It codes for CASSIGTGPNYGYTF. The V and J genes are TRBV19 and TRBJ1-2; TRBD1 matches at 8 bases. CDR1 and CDR2 (germline): LNHDA, SQIVND (reference sequence). Trimming removed 3 bases from V and 0 bases from J; junction bases left unmatched: 3. This CDR3 has 15 residues.